A single sample gave rise to the 10 T cell receptor beta chains below, sequenced in a study of T cell responses to AZD1222 COVID-19 vaccine. Produced via immunoSEQ multiplex PCR; TCRdb's table is partial and in-frame only. This table has approximately 150,000 clones, 85% to 95% appearing once. The starting material was peripheral blood, obtained on day 0 of AZD1222 vaccination. All receptors derive from an adult in good health.

V gene TRBV7-6 combines with J gene TRBJ2-5; D remains ambiguous. Trimming left V 3 bases short and J 10 bases short, with 9 bases between. This CDR3 has 11 residues. Germline CDR1 reads SGHVS; CDR2 reads FNYEAQ. The CDR3 DNA is TGTGCCAGCAGCTTTACACGGGTCCAGTACTTC. Residues: CASSFTRVQYF.

The chain recombines TRBV4-3 with TRBJ2-1, with 8 bases that match TRBD2. This CDR3 has 15 amino acids. CDR1 is LGHNA, CDR2 YSLEER, per germline. With V trimmed by 1 base and J by 5 bases, 4 bases remained unmatched. CDR3 sequence: CASSQGSGSNNEQFF. CDR3 bases: TGCGCCAGCAGCCAAGGGAGCGGGAGCAACAATGAGCAGTTCTTC.

With respect to this clone: One end of the junction fails to match germline, which may point to a read error. The chain recombines TRBV11-2 with TRBJ1-5; D gene uncertain. This CDR3 is 13 amino acids long. CDR1 is SGHAT, CDR2 FQNNGV, per germline. The CDR3 sequence is CASSLDSNQPQHF. In nucleotides, the CDR3 is TGTGCCAGCAGCCTAGATAGCAATCAGCCCCAGCATTTT.

The gene calls are TRBV5-4 and TRBJ2-1; 8 nucleotides match TRBD1. CDR3 length: 14 amino acids. Per germline, CDR1 SGHNT and CDR2 YYREEE (reference sequence). Germline trimming cut 6 bases from V and 3 bases from J; bases unmatched to any gene: 5. The chain's CDR3 is CASTVQGDYNEQFF. The DNA for the CDR3 is TGTGCCAGCACAGTACAGGGGGACTACAATGAGCAGTTCTTC.

This sequence joins TRBV5-1 and TRBJ1-1, with D tentatively TRBD1 (6 bases). The CDR3 spans 14 residues. V was shortened by 1 base and J by 4 bases, with 11 bases between the two germline ends. The germline CDR1 and CDR2 sequences are SGHRS and YFSETQ. CDR3 DNA sequence: TGCGCCAGCAGCTTGCAGGGGTCAGGCACTGAAGCTTTCTTT. It yields the protein CASSLQGSGTEAFF.

This clone was picked up one time. The chain joins TRBV6-5 to TRBJ1-4; D perhaps matches TRBD1 (5 bases). With 4 bases removed from V and 1 base from J, the gap between germline ends came to 10 bases. The CDR3 is 15 residues long. Germline CDR1 is MNHEY and CDR2 is SVGAGI. The CDR3 nucleotides read TGTGCCAGCAGTTTATTGAGGGGAACTAATGAAAAACTGTTTTTT. Its protein is CASSLLRGTNEKLFF.

J is TRBJ2-7 and V is TRBV11-2; 7 bases are shared with TRBD2. The germline V gene encodes CDR1 SGHAT and CDR2 FQNNGV. The V and J ends lost 5 bases and 0 bases, in that order; junction bases with no gene match: 7. The CDR3 runs 15 residues. The CDR3: CASSVHAGVSYEQYF. The CDR3 region has the DNA TGTGCCAGCAGCGTTCATGCGGGGGTCTCCTACGAGCAGTACTTC.

This clone was seen a single time. This chain uses TRBV6-5 with TRBJ1-1, with TRBD1 matching 7 bases. The CDR3 has 16 residues. Germline assignment: CDR1 MNHEY and CDR2 SVGAGI. The V segment lost 0 bases and the J segment 2 bases; nucleotides outside the gene matches: 6. CDR3 coding DNA: TGTGCCAGCAGTTACTCGATAGGGGGCCGTAACACTGAAGCTTTCTTT. Its translation is CASSYSIGGRNTEAFF.

The V call is TRBV28, the J call TRBJ1-2; D not certain. Trimming took 5 bases from V and 1 from J, leaving 11 bases between them. The CDR3 is 14 residues long. In germline, CDR1 is MDHEN, CDR2 SYDVKM. The CDR3 loop is CASSPDGFNYGYTF. The CDR3 nucleotides are TGTGCCAGCAGTCCCGACGGATTTAACTATGGCTACACCTTC.

The chain uses TRBV3-1 (or the pseudogene TRBV3-2) and TRBJ2-7; 9 nucleotides line up with TRBD2. CDR3 length: 14 amino acids. The germline V gene encodes CDR1 LGHDT and CDR2 YNNKEL (reference sequence). V trimming: 2 bases; J trimming: 7 bases; junction bases outside the gene matches: 6. CDR3 bases: TGTGCCAGCAGCCAACGCGGGGGGGAATGGGAGCAGTACTTC. Amino acids: CASSQRGGEWEQYF.